The 7 T cell receptor beta chains listed next were all sequenced from one sample in a study of identical twins (dated by TCRdb to about 2016). Library construction relied on 5' RACE. Sequencing instrument: Illumina HiSeq 2000. The raw public reads went through TCRdb reprocessing: fastp at Q25, MiXCR clone calling, in-frame beta chains kept. Rows merge per CDR3 protein into single entries with the most common DNA and genes. In this sample the table shows 690,000 or so distinct CDR3 sequences, approximately 9% of which occur a single time. The ten largest clones take up 0.8% to 1% of the sample. This sample was also put to use in a study of yellow fever vaccine responses in identical twins.

Sequencing was carried out using PBMCs. The receptors were sampled from a woman aged 18-30 years in good health.

This clonotype came up a few times. The chain links TRBV29-1 to TRBJ1-2; perhaps TRBD1 as D (6 bases). V was cut by 5 bases and J by 3 bases, with 16 bases left in between. This CDR3 is 14 amino acids long. Germline-derived CDR1 and CDR2 are SQVTM and ANQGSEA. CDR3 DNA: TGCAGCGTTCTTCGGGTGGGACAAGACTATGGCTACACCTTC. Translation: CSVLRVGQDYGYTF.

The gene calls are TRBV15 and TRBJ2-1, with 12 bases that match TRBD2. Germline CDR1 LNHNV, CDR2 YYDKDF (reference sequence). The length of the CDR3 is 17 residues. V lost 0 bases to trimming and J lost 7 bases; unmatched junction nucleotides: 7. The CDR3 sequence is CATSRDLRLAGENEQFF. In DNA, the CDR3 is TGTGCCACCAGCAGAGACTTGCGACTAGCGGGAGAGAATGAGCAGTTCTTC.

The chain employs TRBV29-1 and TRBJ2-1, with a weak D call TRBD1 (5 bases). V lost 0 bases and J lost 0, with 12 bases in between. CDR1 is SQVTM and CDR2 is ANQGSEA in the germline V gene. This CDR3 contains 16 residues. The CDR3 protein is CSVEEGDSSSYNEQFF. CDR3 in DNA: TGCAGCGTTGAAGAGGGCGACAGTAGCTCCTACAATGAGCAGTTCTTC.

This clonotype was seen at least ten times. The chain employs TRBV12-3 or TRBV12-4 and TRBJ1-5; no definite D call. V lost 2 bases to trimming and J lost 2 bases, with 10 bases between them. CDR3 length equals 15 residues. DNA for the CDR3: TGTGCCAGCAGTTTATTGGGTCAGGGCAATCAGCCCCAGCATTTT. Amino acids: CASSLLGQGNQPQHF.

This clonotype has at least ten counts. The J gene is TRBJ1-2, the V gene TRBV7-9; weak D call: TRBD1 (5 bases). Germline-derived CDR1 and CDR2 are SEHNR and FQNEAQ (reference sequence). The CDR3 runs to 13 residues. V lost 1 base, J lost 8 bases, and 11 bases lay in between. The CDR3 loop reads CASSLEAGSGYTF. In nucleotides, the CDR3 is TGTGCCAGCAGCTTAGAGGCAGGGAGCGGCTACACCTTC. Full variable domain (missing parts from reference TRBV7-9 and TRBJ1-2): DTGVSQNPRHKITKRGQNVTFRCDPISEHNRLYWYRQTLGQGPEFLTYFQNEAQLEKSRLLSDRFSAERPKGSFSTLEIQRTEQGDSAMYLCASSLEAGSGYTFGSGTRLTVV.

This clonotype was counted a few times. This sequence joins TRBV30 and TRBJ2-5; D uncertain. The V and J ends lost 2 bases and 2 bases respectively, with 9 bases between them. The germline V gene encodes CDR1 GTSNPN and CDR2 SVGIG (reference sequence). CDR3 length equals 13 residues. CDR3 DNA: TGTGCCTGGAGTTTCGGGCCACAAGAGACCCAGTACTTC. Residues: CAWSFGPQETQYF.

Only a few counts were recorded for this clonotype. This sequence joins TRBV27 and TRBJ2-7, with TRBD2 as a possible D gene (5 bases). CDR3 length: 13 residues. Looked up from germline, CDR1 is MNHEY and CDR2 is SMNVEV (reference sequence). V gave up 7 bases and J gave up 1 base, with 11 bases separating them. The CDR3 sequence is CASKGSDSYEQYF. The CDR3 region has the DNA TGTGCCAGCAAGGGTAGCGATTCCTACGAGCAGTACTTC.